This is a list of T cell receptor beta chains from one sample in a study of beta chain features in type 1 diabetes. Generated by immunoSEQ multiplex PCR, the TCRdb table keeps only in-frame clones and is missing some. Among 350,000 to 450,000 clones listed, roughly 15% were seen once. The sample taken for sequencing was naive CD4+ T cells from blood. The receptor source for this set is a woman aged 18-35 years in good health. Both conserved end residues are part of each CDR3. A D gene is named only where the DNA matches it firmly. Clone size is not always given. Where it is, it says once, few, many or a class for expanded clones.

v_call	j_call	d_call	clone_size	cdr3_nt	cdr3_aa
TRBV10-3	TRBJ2-5	TRBD1	-	TGTGCCATCAGTGACCTAGGGACAGAAAAACAAGAGACCCAGTACTTC	CAISDLGTEKQETQYF
TRBV30	TRBJ2-7	-	-	TGTGCCTGGAATTCCCTGGGGGGCTACGAGCAGTACTTC	CAWNSLGGYEQYF
TRBV28	TRBJ1-1	TRBD1	-	TGTGCCAGCAGTTCAGGGGGAGCATGGGTGACTACTGAAGCTTTCTTT	CASSSGGAWVTTEAFF
TRBV14	TRBJ2-1	-	few	TGTGCCAGCAGCCAATTCGAAACTTACAATGAGCAGTTCTTC	CASSQFETYNEQFF
TRBV5-1	TRBJ2-7	-	-	TGCGCCAGCAGCCGAGGGCCGGGTGCCTACGAGCAGTACTTC	CASSRGPGAYEQYF
TRBV5-1	TRBJ2-1	TRBD2	-	TGCGCCAGCAGCTTGACTAGCGGGAGCTCCTACAATGAGCAGTTCTTC	CASSLTSGSSYNEQFF
TRBV28	TRBJ1-2	-	-	TGTGCCAGCAGACCTCAGGGAATTAACTATGGCTACACCTTC	CASRPQGINYGYTF
TRBV29-1	TRBJ1-2	TRBD1	few	TGCAGCTCCGGAAGATCGGGACAGGGGTTTTATGGCTACACCTTC	CSSGRSGQGFYGYTF
TRBV29-1	TRBJ1-1	TRBD1	few	TGCAGCGCCGGCGGGACAGGGGGCTTGGGGACTGAAGCTTTCTTT	CSAGGTGGLGTEAFF
TRBV28	TRBJ1-2	-	-	TGTGCCAGCAACAGGGCCAACTATGGCTACACCTTC	CASNRANYGYTF
TRBV15	TRBJ2-3	TRBD2	-	TGTGCCACCAGTATTAGCGGGAGGGACACAGATACGCAGTATTTT	CATSISGRDTDTQYF
TRBV7-2	TRBJ2-5	TRBD2	-	TGTGCCAGCAGCTTAGGCGGGAGGCTTCGTGAGACCCAGTACTTC	CASSLGGRLRETQYF
TRBV5-1	TRBJ1-1	-	-	TGCGCCAGCAGCAGGGGTCGGAACACTGAAGCTTTCTTT	CASSRGRNTEAFF
TRBV27	TRBJ2-3	TRBD2	few	TGTGCCAGCAGTTACAGAGCGGGACTCACAGATACGCAGTATTTT	CASSYRAGLTDTQYF
TRBV28	TRBJ1-1	-	few	TGTGCCAGCAGTTCAATCGCCAGTGGCCCGAACACTGAAGCTTTCTTT	CASSSIASGPNTEAFF
TRBV7-9	TRBJ2-7	-	few	TGTGCCAGCAGCTTACGGCAGGGCCCCTTGGGCGAGCAGTACTTC	CASSLRQGPLGEQYF
TRBV2	TRBJ1-5	TRBD1	-	TGTGCCAGCAGTGCGGACAGGGGGAGCAATCAGCCCCAGCATTTT	CASSADRGSNQPQHF
TRBV7-2	TRBJ2-7	TRBD2	-	TGTGCCAGCAGCTTAGCAGCGGGGACTCCCTTGGAGCAGTACTTC	CASSLAAGTPLEQYF
TRBV19	TRBJ2-3	-	few	TGTGCCAGTAGTATTCTGGCAGGGATCACAGATACGCAGTATTTT	CASSILAGITDTQYF
TRBV30	TRBJ1-1	TRBD1	once	TGTGGACAGAGGACAGGGATGGACACTGAAGCTTTCTTT	CGQRTGMDTEAFF
TRBV7-2	TRBJ1-1	TRBD1	-	TGTGCCAGCAGCTACGACAGGGGGCTGCATACTGAAGCTTTCTTT	CASSYDRGLHTEAFF
TRBV4-3	TRBJ2-7	TRBD1	-	TGCGCCAGCAGCCAAGACCTTAATCGGCGACAGGGGGAATCTGGCGAGCAGTACTTC	CASSQDLNRRQGESGEQYF
TRBV5-6	TRBJ2-4	TRBD2	-	TGTGCCAGCAGAACCACTAGCGGGATAGGTAGCATTCAGTACTTC	CASRTTSGIGSIQYF
TRBV30	TRBJ2-1	TRBD2	few	TGTGCCTGGAGTGTAGTGCTAGCGGGCGCACCTGAGCAGTTCTTC	CAWSVVLAGAPEQFF
TRBV28	TRBJ1-2	TRBD1	few	TGTGCCAGCAGTTCATCCGGGACAGGGGTAGGCTACACCTTC	CASSSSGTGVGYTF
TRBV15	TRBJ2-7	-	-	TGTGCCACCAGCCGTGACGGGTTCTACGAGCAGTACTTC	CATSRDGFYEQYF